Detailed here is one T cell receptor beta chain. The V and J ends lost 5 bases and 7 bases, in that order; junction bases with no gene match: 9. The CDR3 extends over 16 amino acids. The germline gives CDR1 MNHEY, CDR2 SMNVEV (reference sequence). The sample belongs to a study of blood T cell repertoires in COVID-19. Study-level background: In each case, the material was cDNA or gDNA derived from T cells, B-cell-depleted T cells, or PBMCs.

Clones were sequenced by immunoSEQ multiplex PCR, and TCRdb holds only the in-frame ones, with some missing. The sample lists hundreds of thousands of clones; over 85% were seen once. Study members were between roughly 18 and 89 years old and lived in over 20 US regions. Participants were placed into cohorts based on the clinical history they reported. Symptom resolution, clearance, or two negative PCRs marked the recovered donors of Cohort 3. The chain couples TRBV27 to TRBJ2-7; TRBD2 agrees at 15 bases. The specimen was PBMCs or T cells enriched from blood (not recorded which). The receptor was isolated from a woman aged 25 to 45 who had recovered from COVID-19. CDR3 in amino acids: CASSQGTSGRRREQYF. The CDR3 nucleotides are TGTGCCAGCAGTCAAGGGACTAGCGGGAGGAGAAGGGAGCAGTACTTC.